These 15 T cell receptor beta chains originate from one sample sequenced in a study of shared clonotypes between healthy human individuals. Generated by immunoSEQ multiplex PCR, the TCRdb table keeps only in-frame clones and is missing some. The repertoire holds more than 2,000,000 clones, 80% to 95% seen once, with under 0.45% in the top ten. Source material: naive CD4+ T cells from PBMCs. Documented subset: CD45RA+ positively selected. All receptors come from a man aged 18 to 30 in good health. Some clones in this sample may be carry-over from other donors' samples.

The chain joins TRBV28 to TRBJ1-1; 7 nucleotides line up with TRBD1. The V gene end was trimmed by 6 bases and the J gene end by 3 bases; junction bases not matched to a gene: 7. The V gene's germline CDR1 is MDHEN and CDR2 SYDVKM. There are 14 residues in the CDR3. The DNA for the CDR3 is TGTGCCAGCAGCCGAACAGGGGTGCACACTGAAGCTTTCTTT. It specifies CASSRTGVHTEAFF.

This clone was counted a single time. V and J are TRBV9 and TRBJ2-5; no definite D call. Looked up from germline, CDR1 is SGDLS and CDR2 is YYNGEE. This CDR3 has 14 residues. Trimming stripped 0 bases from V and 5 bases from J, with 11 bases between. CDR3 amino acids: CASSVEPLGETQYF. The CDR3 coding sequence is TGTGCCAGCAGCGTAGAGCCGCTAGGGGAGACCCAGTACTTC.

V and J are TRBV7-8 and TRBJ2-7, with D perhaps matching TRBD1 or TRBD2 (5 bases each). The CDR3 runs to 15 residues. The V gene's germline CDR1 is SGHVS and CDR2 FQNEAQ. V was cut by 2 bases and J by 0 bases, with 11 bases left in between. As DNA, the CDR3 is TGTGCCAGCAGCTTATCCCCCGGGGCCTCCTACGAGCAGTACTTC. It translates to CASSLSPGASYEQYF. The complete variable domain, with remaining parts taken from reference TRBV7-8 and TRBJ2-7, reads GAGVSQSPRYKVAKRGQDVALRCDPISGHVSLFWYQQALGQGPEFLTYFQNEAQLDKSGLPSDRFFAERPEGSVSTLKIQRTQQEDSAVYLCASSLSPGASYEQYFGPGTRLTVT.

The rearrangement links TRBV11-2 to TRBJ1-4; no reliable D call. CDR3 length equals 16 residues. V was cut by 5 bases and J by 8 bases, with 21 bases left in between. Germline V CDR1 and CDR2: SGHAT, FQNNGV. The CDR3, as DNA: TGTGCCAGCAGCCCCGGTCGGGCAGGTAGGCACGAAAAACTGTTTTTT. Residues: CASSPGRAGRHEKLFF.

This clone occurred a few times. The chain couples TRBV5-1 to TRBJ1-2, with TRBD1 matching over 9 bases. This CDR3 comprises 15 residues. Germline V gene data show CDR1 as SGHRS and CDR2 as YFSETQ. V was clipped by 5 bases and J by 8 bases; unmatched bases: 13. The DNA of the CDR3 is TGCGCCAGCAGTCCCGTCCCGGGACAGGGTCAAGGCTACACCTTC. It specifies CASSPVPGQGQGYTF.

This rearrangement joins TRBV27 to TRBJ1-2; D gene unclear. Germline V gene sequence: CDR1 MNHEY, CDR2 SMNVEV (reference sequence). The CDR3 extends over 15 amino acids. V lost 5 bases and J 4 bases, leaving 17 bases between the germline ends. CDR3 in amino acids: CASSPSRVQLYGYTF. In DNA form, the CDR3 reads TGTGCCAGCAGTCCTTCCCGAGTCCAGCTCTATGGCTACACCTTC.

The V call is TRBV27, the J call TRBJ1-5; D gene unclear. This CDR3 comprises 15 residues. The germline V gene has CDR1 MNHEY and CDR2 SMNVEV (reference sequence). Trimming took 1 base from V and 4 from J, leaving 11 bases between them. This CDR3 is CASSLFGRLNQPQHF. CDR3 DNA sequence: TGTGCCAGCAGTTTATTTGGTCGGTTGAATCAGCCCCAGCATTTT.

The chain combines TRBV20-1 with TRBJ2-5, with D uncertain. This CDR3 is built from 11 residues. Germline-derived CDR1 and CDR2 are DFQATT and SNEGSKA (reference sequence). Trimming took off 5 bases at V and 1 base at J, with 5 bases between the two ends. Written as DNA, the CDR3 is TGCAGTGCTGTGGGCCAAGAGACCCAGTACTTC. Translation: CSAVGQETQYF.

This clone was counted a few times. The V gene is TRBV7-9, the J gene TRBJ2-4; D gene ambiguous. V lost 1 base, J lost 4 bases, and 5 bases lay in between. Per germline, CDR1 SEHNR and CDR2 FQNEAQ (reference sequence). This CDR3 has 13 amino acids. This chain's CDR3 is CASSLGSKNIQYF. The CDR3 DNA reads TGTGCCAGCAGCTTAGGATCGAAAAACATTCAGTACTTC.

The chain joins TRBV28 to TRBJ2-2; the match to TRBD2 covers 8 bases. CDR3 length equals 15 residues. Germline CDR1 MDHEN, CDR2 SYDVKM. The V and J ends lost 10 bases and 4 bases, in that order; junction bases with no gene match: 11. In DNA, the CDR3 is TGTGCCACCAGGCGACGGGGGGGGCGCACCGGGGAGCTGTTTTTT. It specifies CATRRRGGRTGELFF.

V usage is TRBV9 and J usage is TRBJ2-2; 7 nucleotides align to TRBD2. The J segment lost 4 bases and the V segment lost 5 bases, leaving 5 bases of the junction unmatched. The length of the CDR3 is 14 residues. From germline, CDR1 is SGDLS and CDR2 YYNGEE. Written as DNA, the CDR3 is TGTGCCAGCAGGTCCGGGACTACCACCGGGGAGCTGTTTTTT. It specifies CASRSGTTTGELFF.

This clone was detected only once. The chain uses TRBV28 and TRBJ2-7; no firm D call. V lost 6 bases and J 4 bases, leaving 7 bases between the germline ends. CDR1 is MDHEN and CDR2 is SYDVKM in the germline V gene. The CDR3 is 11 residues long. This CDR3 reads CASRARYEQYF. The CDR3 DNA sequence: TGTGCCAGCAGGGCCCGGTACGAGCAGTACTTC.

J is TRBJ2-1 and V is TRBV28; 7 nucleotides line up with TRBD1. The CDR3 length is 14 residues. Per germline, CDR1 MDHEN and CDR2 SYDVKM. V was clipped by 6 bases and J by 2 bases; unmatched bases: 4. This CDR3 is CASRPGQTYNEQFF. The CDR3 DNA is TGTGCCAGCAGACCGGGACAGACCTACAATGAGCAGTTCTTC.

In regard to this clone: The same CDR3 also results from other DNA sequences found in this sample. The V gene is TRBV15, the J gene TRBJ1-1; D call uncertain. Germline loops: CDR1 LNHNV, CDR2 YYDKDF (reference sequence). V lost 0 bases and J 1 base, leaving 9 bases between the germline ends. The CDR3 loop spans 15 amino acids. The CDR3 DNA sequence: TGTGCCACCAGCAGAGATAGGGCAGGGAACACTGAAGCTTTCTTT. Its translation is CATSRDRAGNTEAFF.

The chain is built from TRBV7-9 and TRBJ2-1; 11 bases are a match to TRBD2. Germline V CDR1 and CDR2: SEHNR, FQNEAQ (reference sequence). The CDR3 covers 16 residues. The V and J ends lost 4 bases and 4 bases, in that order; junction bases with no gene match: 6. The CDR3 DNA is TGTGCCAGCAGCTCGTCCGGGACTAGCGGATACAATGAGCAGTTCTTC. It specifies CASSSSGTSGYNEQFF.